A selection of T cell receptor beta chains follows, all from one sample in a study of OX40 agonist ivuxolimab in advanced cancers. Measured with immunoSEQ multiplex PCR; TCRdb has only the in-frame clones, and not every one. The top ten clones hold around 0.7% of a sample with fewer than 85,000 clones, nearly 90% of them seen once. Material: CD4+ or CD8+ T cells sorted from blood, obtained in a trial of the OX40 agonist ivuxolimab. The origin of the receptors is an adult with an advanced solid tumor such as melanoma, head and neck, liver or kidney cancer. The CDR3 runs from the conserved cysteine through the conserved F or W. A D gene is named only where the DNA matches it firmly. Where a row states a size, it is once, few, many or the class of an expanded clone; other rows omit it.

TRBJ2-6,TRBD1,NA,TRBV11-2,19,CASSSAFGSGGPGANVLTF,TGTGCCAGCAGCTCTGCCTTTGGGTCAGGGGGCCCAGGGGCCAACGTCCTGACTTTC
TRBJ2-3,NA,NA,TRBV7-9,12,CASSLDSDTQYF,TGTGCCAGCAGCTTAGATTCGGATACGCAGTATTTT
TRBJ1-1,NA,NA,TRBV14,14,CASSQEKGRDEAFF,TGTGCCAGCAGCCAAGAAAAAGGGAGGGATGAAGCTTTCTTT
TRBJ2-3,NA,NA,TRBV7-2,12,CASSPMGDTQYF,TGTGCCAGCAGCCCCATGGGAGATACGCAGTATTTT
TRBJ1-5,NA,NA,TRBV19,14,CASSILRGAQPQHF,TGTGCCAGTAGTATACTCCGGGGGGCTCAGCCCCAGCATTTT
TRBJ1-6,NA,NA,TRBV5-1,16,CASSVFGDIYNSPLHF,TGCGCCAGCAGCGTCTTTGGAGACATCTATAATTCACCCCTCCACTTT
TRBJ2-7,TRBD1,NA,TRBV6-5,15,CASSQGQGVTYEQYF,TGTGCCAGCAGTCAGGGACAGGGTGTGACCTACGAGCAGTACTTC
TRBJ2-5,NA,NA,TRBV19,12,CASLDKQETQYF,TGTGCCAGTTTGGACAAACAAGAGACCCAGTACTTC
TRBJ2-1,NA,NA,TRBV7-2,14,CASTLTGTFHEQFF,TGTGCCAGCACCTTGACCGGGACGTTCCATGAGCAGTTCTTC
TRBJ1-1,TRBD1,NA,TRBV20-1,11,CSAHYRGRAFF,TGCAGTGCCCACTACAGGGGTAGGGCTTTCTTT
TRBJ1-3,NA,once,TRBV7-8,15,CASTYDSRSGNTIYF,TGTGCCAGCACCTATGACAGTCGCTCTGGAAACACCATATATTTT
TRBJ1-2,NA,NA,TRBV5-4,13,CASSPALPYGYTF,TGTGCCAGCAGCCCTGCCTTGCCCTATGGCTACACCTTC
TRBJ2-1,NA,NA,TRBV29-1,15,CSVLGRPDSYNEQFF,TGCAGCGTGTTGGGACGGCCTGACTCCTACAATGAGCAGTTCTTC
TRBJ2-5,TRBD2,NA,TRBV15,15,CATSGRTSGQETQYF,TGTGCCACCAGCGGCCGGACTAGCGGACAAGAGACCCAGTACTTC
TRBJ2-7,NA,few,TRBV7-8,13,CASSLTGTYEQYF,TGTGCCAGCAGCTTAACGGGGACCTACGAGCAGTACTTC
TRBJ2-1,NA,NA,TRBV30,13,CAWMEGPYNEQFF,TGTGCCTGGATGGAGGGTCCCTACAATGAGCAGTTCTTC
TRBJ1-5,NA,NA,TRBV2,15,CASTRGSSGDQPQHF,TGTGCCAGCACACGAGGGAGTTCGGGTGATCAGCCCCAGCATTTT
TRBJ1-2,TRBD1,NA,TRBV18,14,CASSPGDSAYGYTF,TGTGCCAGCTCACCGGGGGACAGCGCCTATGGCTACACCTTC
TRBJ2-1,TRBD2,NA,TRBV9,15,CASSDLAGAYNEQFF,TGTGCCAGCAGCGACCTAGCGGGAGCTTACAATGAGCAGTTCTTC
TRBJ1-3,NA,once,TRBV18,16,CASSPRGFGSGNTIYF,TGTGCCAGCTCACCACGAGGGTTCGGGTCTGGAAACACCATATATTTT
TRBJ1-1,NA,NA,TRBV5-1,14,CASSLVWGETEAFF,TGCGCCAGCAGCTTGGTTTGGGGGGAGACTGAAGCTTTCTTT
TRBJ2-3,TRBD1,NA,TRBV19,16,CASSRGTGVGADTQYF,TGTGCCAGTAGTCGAGGGACAGGGGTAGGTGCAGATACGCAGTATTTT
TRBJ2-7,NA,NA,TRBV6-1,15,CASSEVAGALYEQYF,TGTGCCAGCAGTGAAGTAGCAGGGGCACTCTACGAGCAGTACTTC
TRBJ2-1,NA,NA,TRBV7-8,11,CASSLINEQFF,TGTGCCAGCAGCTTAATCAATGAGCAGTTCTTC
TRBJ1-6,TRBD1,NA,TRBV27,16,CASSFIRDRYNSPLHF,TGTGCCAGCAGTTTTATCAGGGACAGATATAATTCACCCCTCCACTTT
TRBJ2-5,NA,NA,TRBV7-9,17,CASSFFLARDLQETQYF,TGTGCCAGCAGCTTCTTTCTGGCGAGGGACCTCCAAGAGACCCAGTACTTC
TRBJ1-5,NA,NA,TRBV6-6,13,CASSYGNNQPQHF,TGTGCCAGCAGTTATGGAAACAATCAGCCCCAGCATTTT
TRBJ2-1,TRBD1,NA,TRBV7-8,18,CASSSLGTGKSSYNEQFF,TGTGCCAGCAGCTCCCTGGGGACAGGGAAAAGCTCCTACAATGAGCAGTTCTTC
TRBJ2-2,TRBD2,NA,TRBV10-3,15,CAISVGLANTGELFF,TGTGCCATCAGCGTGGGACTAGCCAACACCGGGGAGCTGTTTTTT